This T cell receptor beta chain was recorded in a study of cytomegalovirus exposure and HLA in healthy donors. To note about this clone: No antigen is known for it.

Findings and caveats of the study: Follow-up analysis found HLA locus-dependent TCR association rates, highest for DRB1 and lowest for HLA-C.

The PCR used 60 Vbeta and 13 Jbeta primers. TCRdb's copy holds only in-frame clones and misses some; the assay was immunoSEQ multiplex PCR. The sample lists fewer than 200,000 clones; around 80% were seen once. This receptor was obtained from a woman between 18 and 29 years old in good health and CMV-seronegative. Specimen: PBMCs.

The CDR3 sequence: CASSDRETSGSKSSGQYF. For the CDR3, the DNA is TGTGCCAGCAGTGACCGCGAGACTAGCGGGAGTAAATCCTCCGGGCAGTACTTC. The chain carries TRBV2 and TRBJ2-7, with 12 bases matching TRBD2. V gave up 3 bases and J gave up 9 bases; unmatched junction bases: 18. The CDR3 length is 18 residues. CDR1 is SNHLY, CDR2 FYNNEI, per germline.